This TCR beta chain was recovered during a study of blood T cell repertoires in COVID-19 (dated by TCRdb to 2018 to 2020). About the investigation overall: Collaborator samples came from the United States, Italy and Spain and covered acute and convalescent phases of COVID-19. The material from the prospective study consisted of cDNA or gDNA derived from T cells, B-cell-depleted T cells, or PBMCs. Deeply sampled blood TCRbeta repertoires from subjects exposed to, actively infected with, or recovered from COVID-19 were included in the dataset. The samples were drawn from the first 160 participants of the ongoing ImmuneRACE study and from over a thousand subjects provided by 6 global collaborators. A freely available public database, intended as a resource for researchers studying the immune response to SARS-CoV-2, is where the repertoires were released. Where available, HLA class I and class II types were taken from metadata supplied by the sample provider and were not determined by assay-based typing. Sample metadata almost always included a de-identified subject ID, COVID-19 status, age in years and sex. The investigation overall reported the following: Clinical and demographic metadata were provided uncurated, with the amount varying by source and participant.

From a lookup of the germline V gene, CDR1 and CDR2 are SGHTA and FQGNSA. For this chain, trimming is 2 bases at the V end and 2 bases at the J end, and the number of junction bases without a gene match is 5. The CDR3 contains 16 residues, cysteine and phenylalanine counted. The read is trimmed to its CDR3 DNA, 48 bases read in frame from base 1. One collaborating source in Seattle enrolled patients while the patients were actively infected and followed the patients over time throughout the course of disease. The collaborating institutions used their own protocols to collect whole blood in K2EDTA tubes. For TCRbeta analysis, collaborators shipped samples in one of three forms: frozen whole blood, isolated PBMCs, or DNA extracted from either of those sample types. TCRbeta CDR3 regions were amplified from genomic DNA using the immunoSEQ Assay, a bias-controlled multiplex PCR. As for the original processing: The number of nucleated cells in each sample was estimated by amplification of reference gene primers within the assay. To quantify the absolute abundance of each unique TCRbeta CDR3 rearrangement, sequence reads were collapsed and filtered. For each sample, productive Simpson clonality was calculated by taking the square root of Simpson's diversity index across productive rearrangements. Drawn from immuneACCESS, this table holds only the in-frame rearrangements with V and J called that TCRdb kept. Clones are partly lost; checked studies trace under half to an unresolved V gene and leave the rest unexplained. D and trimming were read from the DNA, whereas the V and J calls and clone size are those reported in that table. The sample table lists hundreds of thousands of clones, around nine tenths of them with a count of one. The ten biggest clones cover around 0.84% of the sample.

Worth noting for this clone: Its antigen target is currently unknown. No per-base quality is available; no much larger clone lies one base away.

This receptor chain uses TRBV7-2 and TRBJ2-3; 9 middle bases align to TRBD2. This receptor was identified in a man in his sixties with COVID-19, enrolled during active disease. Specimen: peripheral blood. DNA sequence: TGTGCCAGCAGCTTACGCGGGAGGGGGGCCACAGATACGCAGTATTTT. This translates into CASSLRGRGATDTQYF.